This T cell receptor beta chain was documented in a study of shared clonotypes between healthy human individuals. Broader study findings: For naive CD4 cells, approximately 5% of clonotypes were shared across a few donors. Clonotypes shared by all four donors outscored non-shared clonotypes in generation probability. In the sorted subsets, rarefaction showed sequencing was incomplete despite large depth.

As regards this clone: Its antigen remains unidentified.

Method: immunoSEQ multiplex PCR; TCRdb's copy keeps in-frame clones and lacks some. This sample has over a million clones; roughly 97% occur once, and the top ten carry 1% to 1.5%. Germline-derived CDR1 and CDR2 are LNHDA and SQIVND (reference sequence). With 5 bases clipped from V and 0 bases from J, the junction kept 6 bases outside the gene matches. CDR3 length: 15 amino acids. The V and J genes are TRBV19 and TRBJ2-7; TRBD2 aligns across 8 bases. The TCR was taken from a man between 25 and 39 years old in good health. Source material: naive CD4+ T cells sorted from blood. Subset defined: CD45RA+ positively selected. The CDR3 DNA reads TGTGCCAGTAGTTGGAGCGGGAGTAACTCCTACGAGCAGTACTTC. As protein: CASSWSGSNSYEQYF.